This T cell receptor (beta chain) comes out of a study of T cell changes during pregnancy in multiple sclerosis. Profiled with immunoSEQ multiplex PCR; TCRdb holds only in-frame clones, not every one. The data show approximately 52,000 clones, 88% seen once. This receptor was identified in a female donor with multiple sclerosis, enrolled in a pregnancy study. The sequenced sample was CD4+ T cells from peripheral blood mononuclear cells, obtained in the second trimester of pregnancy.

Here the CDR3 DNA reads TGTGCCAGCAGCCAAGTTCGCTCTGGGGCCAACGTCCTGACTTTC. Its translation: CASSQVRSGANVLTF. The chain carries TRBV14 and TRBJ2-6; D not resolved. Germline CDR1 SGHDN, CDR2 FVKESK. Trimming removed 1 base at V and 0 bases at J, with 4 bases between. The CDR3 sequence is 15 residues long.